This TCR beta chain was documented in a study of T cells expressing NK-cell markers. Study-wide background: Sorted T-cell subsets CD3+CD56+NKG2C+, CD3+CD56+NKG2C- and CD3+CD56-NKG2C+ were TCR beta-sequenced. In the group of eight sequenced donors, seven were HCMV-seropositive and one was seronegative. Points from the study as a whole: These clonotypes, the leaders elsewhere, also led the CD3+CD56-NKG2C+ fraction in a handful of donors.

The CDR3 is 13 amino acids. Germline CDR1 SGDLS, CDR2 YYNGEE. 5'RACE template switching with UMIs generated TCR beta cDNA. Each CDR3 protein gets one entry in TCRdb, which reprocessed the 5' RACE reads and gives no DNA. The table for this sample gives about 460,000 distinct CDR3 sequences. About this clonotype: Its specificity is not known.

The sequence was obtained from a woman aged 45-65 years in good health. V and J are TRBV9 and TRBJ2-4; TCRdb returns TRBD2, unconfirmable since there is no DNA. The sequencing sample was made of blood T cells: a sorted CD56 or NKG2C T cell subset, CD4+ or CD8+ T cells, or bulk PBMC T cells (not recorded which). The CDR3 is CASSRDSKNIQYF.